This T cell receptor beta chain is drawn from a study of human T cells and chemical hapten exposure. Germline CDR1 is LGHDT and CDR2 is YNNKEL (reference sequence). The V gene end was trimmed by 10 bases and the J gene end by 7 bases; junction bases not matched to a gene: 10. The CDR3 contains 13 residues. With regard to this clonotype: Since a much larger clone is just one base distant, this may be a read error.

Stated time point: pre-sensitization, week 0. Treatment specified: therapeutic diphenylcyclopropenone sensitization with weekly scalp DPC. Researchers extracted total RNA from unfractionated whole blood. TCRdb re-derived calls from the RACE reads in MiXCR, one entry per CDR3 protein. The table lists fewer than 45,000 distinct CDR3 sequences, 12% of them singletons. The clonotype was recovered from a middle-aged woman with alopecia areata. Some clones in this sample may be carry-over from other donors' samples. Material: whole blood, obtained in connection with sensitization to the hapten diphenylcyclopropenone (DPC). The V gene is TRBV3-1, the J gene TRBJ1-2, with 9 positions matching TRBD1. The CDR3 loop reads CANTRTGVRGYTF. Written as DNA, the CDR3 is TGTGCCAACACCAGGACAGGGGTACGTGGCTACACCTTC.